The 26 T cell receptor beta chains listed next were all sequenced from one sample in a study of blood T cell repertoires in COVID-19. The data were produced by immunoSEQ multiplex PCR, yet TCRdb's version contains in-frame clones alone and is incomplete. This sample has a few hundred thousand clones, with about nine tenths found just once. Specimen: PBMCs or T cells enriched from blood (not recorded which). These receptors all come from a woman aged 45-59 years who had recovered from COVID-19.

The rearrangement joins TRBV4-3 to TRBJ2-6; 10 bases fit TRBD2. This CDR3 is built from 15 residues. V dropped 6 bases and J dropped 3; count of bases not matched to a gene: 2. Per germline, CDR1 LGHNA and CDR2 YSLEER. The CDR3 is CASSLAGDGANVLTF. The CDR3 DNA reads TGCGCCAGCAGTCTAGCGGGAGATGGGGCCAACGTCCTGACTTTC.

CDR3 sequence reads: CASSDKERGLISYEQYF. DNA of the CDR3: TGTGCCAGCAGTGATAAAGAAAGGGGTTTAATCTCCTACGAGCAGTACTTC. The chain joins TRBV2 to TRBJ2-7; D may be TRBD1 (5 bases). V was trimmed by 3 bases and J by 0 bases, leaving 18 bases between them. The CDR3 is made up of 17 amino acids. The germline V gene encodes CDR1 SNHLY and CDR2 FYNNEI.

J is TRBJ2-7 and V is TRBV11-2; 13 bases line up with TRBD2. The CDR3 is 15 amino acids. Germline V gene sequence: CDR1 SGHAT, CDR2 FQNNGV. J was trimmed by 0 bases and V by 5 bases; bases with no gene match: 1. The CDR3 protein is CASSRTSGSSYEQYF. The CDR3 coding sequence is TGTGCCAGCAGCCGGACTAGCGGGAGCTCCTACGAGCAGTACTTC.

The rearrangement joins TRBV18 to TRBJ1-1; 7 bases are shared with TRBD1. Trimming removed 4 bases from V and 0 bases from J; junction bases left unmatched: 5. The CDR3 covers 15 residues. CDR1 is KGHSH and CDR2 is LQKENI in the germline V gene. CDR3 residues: CASSQGGQMNTEAFF. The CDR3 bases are TGTGCCAGCTCACAAGGGGGACAGATGAACACTGAAGCTTTCTTT.

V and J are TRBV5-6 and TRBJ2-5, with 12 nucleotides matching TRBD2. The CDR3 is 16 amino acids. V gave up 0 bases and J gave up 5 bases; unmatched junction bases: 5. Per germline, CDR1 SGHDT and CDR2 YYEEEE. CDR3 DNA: TGTGCCAGCAGCTTGGTGGGGACTAGCGGGCAGGAGACCCAGTACTTC. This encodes CASSLVGTSGQETQYF.

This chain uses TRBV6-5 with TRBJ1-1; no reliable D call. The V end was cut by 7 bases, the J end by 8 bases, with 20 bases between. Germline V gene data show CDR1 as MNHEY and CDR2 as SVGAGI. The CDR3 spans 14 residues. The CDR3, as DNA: TGTGCCAGCATCATTCGCCTCGGGAGACGGGAAGCTTTCTTT. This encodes CASIIRLGRREAFF.

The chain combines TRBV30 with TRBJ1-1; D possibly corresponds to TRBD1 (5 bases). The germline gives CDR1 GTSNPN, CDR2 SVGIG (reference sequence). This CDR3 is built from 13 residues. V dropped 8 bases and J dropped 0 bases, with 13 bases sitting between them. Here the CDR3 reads CAGTTELNTEAFF. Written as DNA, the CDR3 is TGTGCCGGGACTACAGAGTTGAACACTGAAGCTTTCTTT. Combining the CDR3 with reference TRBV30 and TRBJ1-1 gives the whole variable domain SQTIHQWPATLVQPVGSPLSLECTVEGTSNPNLYWYRQAAGRGLQLLFYSVGIGQISSEVPQNLSASRPQDRQFILSSKKLLLSDSGFYLCAGTTELNTEAFFGQGTRLTVV.

CDR3 loop: CASSLVLAGREQYF. The DNA of the CDR3 is TGTGCCAGCAGTTTAGTTCTGGCAGGGCGGGAGCAGTACTTC. The J gene is TRBJ2-7, the V gene TRBV28; D may be TRBD1 (5 bases). The V gene lost 2 bases and the J gene lost 7 bases, with 15 bases spanning the gap. The CDR3 loop spans 14 amino acids. Germline CDR1 reads MDHEN; CDR2 reads SYDVKM.

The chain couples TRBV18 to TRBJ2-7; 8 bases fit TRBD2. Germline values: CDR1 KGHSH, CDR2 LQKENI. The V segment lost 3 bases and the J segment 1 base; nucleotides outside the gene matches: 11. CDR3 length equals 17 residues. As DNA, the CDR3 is TGTGCCAGCTCACCGATCCCTTCCAGCGGGAGTTCCTACGAGCAGTACTTC. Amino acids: CASSPIPSSGSSYEQYF.

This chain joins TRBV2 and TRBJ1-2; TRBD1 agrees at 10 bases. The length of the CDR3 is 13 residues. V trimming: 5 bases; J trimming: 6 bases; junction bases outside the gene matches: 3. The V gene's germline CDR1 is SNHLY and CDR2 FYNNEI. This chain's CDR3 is CASSIGTGDGYTF. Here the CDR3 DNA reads TGTGCCAGCAGTATCGGGACAGGGGATGGCTACACCTTC. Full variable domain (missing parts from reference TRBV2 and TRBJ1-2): EPEVTQTPSHQVTQMGQEVILRCVPISNHLYFYWYRQILGQKVEFLVSFYNNEISEKSEIFDDQFSVERPDGSNFTLKIRSTKLEDSAMYFCASSIGTGDGYTFGSGTRLTVV.

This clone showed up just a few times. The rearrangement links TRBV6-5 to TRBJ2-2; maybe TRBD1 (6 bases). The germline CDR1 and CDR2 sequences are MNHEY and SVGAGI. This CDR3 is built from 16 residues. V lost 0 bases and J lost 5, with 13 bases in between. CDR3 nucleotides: TGTGCCAGCAGTTACTCGACGCAGGGGCTAACCGGGGAGCTGTTTTTT. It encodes CASSYSTQGLTGELFF.

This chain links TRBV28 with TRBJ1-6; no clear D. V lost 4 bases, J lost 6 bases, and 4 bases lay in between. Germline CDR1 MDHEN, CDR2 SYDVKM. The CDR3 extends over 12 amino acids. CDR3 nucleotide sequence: TGTGCCAGCAGTTCCATTAATTCACCCCTCCACTTT. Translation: CASSSINSPLHF. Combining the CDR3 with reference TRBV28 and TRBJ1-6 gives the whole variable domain DVKVTQSSRYLVKRTGEKVFLECVQDMDHENMFWYRQDPGLGLRLIYFSYDVKMKEKGDIPEGYSVSREKKERFSLILESASTNQTSMYLCASSSINSPLHFGNGTRLTVT.

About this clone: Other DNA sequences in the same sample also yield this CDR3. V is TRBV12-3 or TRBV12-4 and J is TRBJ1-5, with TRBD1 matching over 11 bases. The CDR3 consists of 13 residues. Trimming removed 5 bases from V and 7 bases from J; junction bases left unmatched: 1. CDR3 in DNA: TGTGCCAGCAGTAGGGACAGGGGGCAGCCCCAGCATTTT. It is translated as CASSRDRGQPQHF.

The CDR3 bases are TGTGCCAGCAGTACACACCCGCGGACAGGGTATGGCTACACCTTC. Translated, it gives CASSTHPRTGYGYTF. V and J are TRBV28 and TRBJ1-2; 8 nucleotides match TRBD1. The junction had 10 bases not matched to a gene; V was cut back by 5 bases and J by 5 bases. The CDR3 has 15 residues. The germline V gene has CDR1 MDHEN and CDR2 SYDVKM.

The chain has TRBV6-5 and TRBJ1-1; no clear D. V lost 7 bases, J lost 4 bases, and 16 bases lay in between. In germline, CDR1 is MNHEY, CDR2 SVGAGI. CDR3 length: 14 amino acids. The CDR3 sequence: CASKLSGSFTEAFF. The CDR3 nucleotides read TGTGCCAGCAAGCTTTCGGGGAGCTTCACTGAAGCTTTCTTT.

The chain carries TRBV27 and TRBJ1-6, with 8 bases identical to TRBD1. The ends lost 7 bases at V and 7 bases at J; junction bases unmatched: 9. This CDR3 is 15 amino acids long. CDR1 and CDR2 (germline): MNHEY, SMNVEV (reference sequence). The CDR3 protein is CASTPRTGLNSPLHF. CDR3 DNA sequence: TGTGCCAGCACCCCTCGGACAGGGCTGAATTCACCCCTCCACTTT.

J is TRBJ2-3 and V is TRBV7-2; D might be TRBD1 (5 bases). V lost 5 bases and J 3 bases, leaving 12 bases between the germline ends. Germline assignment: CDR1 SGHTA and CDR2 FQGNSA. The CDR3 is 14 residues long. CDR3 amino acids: CASSTDWTTDTQYF. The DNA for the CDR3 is TGTGCCAGCAGCACAGATTGGACAACAGATACGCAGTATTTT.

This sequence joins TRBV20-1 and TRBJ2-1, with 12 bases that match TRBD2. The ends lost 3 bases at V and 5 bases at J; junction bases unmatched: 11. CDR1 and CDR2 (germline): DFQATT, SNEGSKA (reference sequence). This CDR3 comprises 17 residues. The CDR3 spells CSASLLTPSGRDNEQFF. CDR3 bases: TGCAGTGCTAGTCTTCTTACCCCTAGCGGGAGGGACAATGAGCAGTTCTTC.

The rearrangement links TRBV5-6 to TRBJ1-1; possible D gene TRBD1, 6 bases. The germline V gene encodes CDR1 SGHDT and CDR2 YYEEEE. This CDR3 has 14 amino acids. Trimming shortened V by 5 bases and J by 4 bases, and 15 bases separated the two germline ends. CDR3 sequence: CASSPGQPGTEAFF. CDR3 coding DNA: TGTGCCAGCAGTCCTGGACAGCCGGGCACTGAAGCTTTCTTT.

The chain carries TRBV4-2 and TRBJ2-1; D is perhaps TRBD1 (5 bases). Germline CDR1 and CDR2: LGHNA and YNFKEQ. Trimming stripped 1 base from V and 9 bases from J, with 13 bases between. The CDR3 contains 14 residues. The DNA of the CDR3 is TGTGCCAGCAGCCAAGGGGGCAGAGAGTTTGAGCAGTTCTTC. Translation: CASSQGGREFEQFF.

The CDR3 DNA reads as TGTGCCAGCAGCTCCCCGGGACTAGCGGAGGGCGGGGAGCTGTTTTTT. This codes for CASSSPGLAEGGELFF. The chain uses TRBV4-2 and TRBJ2-2; TRBD2 matches at 11 bases. Germline V gene sequence: CDR1 LGHNA, CDR2 YNFKEQ. The CDR3 totals 16 residues. V dropped 5 bases and J dropped 7; count of bases not matched to a gene: 9.

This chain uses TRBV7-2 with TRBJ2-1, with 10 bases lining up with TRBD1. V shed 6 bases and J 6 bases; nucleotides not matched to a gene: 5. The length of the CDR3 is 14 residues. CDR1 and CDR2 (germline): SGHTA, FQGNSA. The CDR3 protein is CASRAGQGFNEQFF. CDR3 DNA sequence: TGTGCCAGCAGGGCGGGACAGGGGTTCAATGAGCAGTTCTTC.

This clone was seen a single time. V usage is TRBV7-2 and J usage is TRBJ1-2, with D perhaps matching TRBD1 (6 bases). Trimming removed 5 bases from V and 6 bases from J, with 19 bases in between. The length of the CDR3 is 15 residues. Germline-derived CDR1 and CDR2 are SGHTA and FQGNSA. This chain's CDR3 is CASSPRIQGEDGYTF. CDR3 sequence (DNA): TGTGCCAGCAGCCCGCGAATACAGGGAGAAGATGGCTACACCTTC.

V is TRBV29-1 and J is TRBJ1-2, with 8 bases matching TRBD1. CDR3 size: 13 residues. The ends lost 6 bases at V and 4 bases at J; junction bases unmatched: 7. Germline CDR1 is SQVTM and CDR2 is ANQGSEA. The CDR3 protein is CSVTGDVIYGYTF. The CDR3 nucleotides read TGCAGCGTGACAGGGGACGTCATCTATGGCTACACCTTC.

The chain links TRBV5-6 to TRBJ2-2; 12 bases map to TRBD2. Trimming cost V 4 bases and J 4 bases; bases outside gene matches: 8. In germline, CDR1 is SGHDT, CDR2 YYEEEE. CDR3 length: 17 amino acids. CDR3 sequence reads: CASSNPGLAGSTGELFF. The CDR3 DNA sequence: TGTGCCAGCAGCAATCCAGGACTAGCGGGAAGCACCGGGGAGCTGTTTTTT.

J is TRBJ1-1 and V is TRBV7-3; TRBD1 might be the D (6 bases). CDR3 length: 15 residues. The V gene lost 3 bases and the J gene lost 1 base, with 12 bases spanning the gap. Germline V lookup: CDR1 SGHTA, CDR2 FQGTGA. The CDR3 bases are TGTGCCAGCAGCTTCCAGACAGGAGAGAACACTGAAGCTTTCTTT. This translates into CASSFQTGENTEAFF.